Listed below are T cell receptor beta chains from one sample, sequenced in a study of CD8 T cells in Susac syndrome. TCRdb processed the immunoSEQ multiplex PCR reads anew with MiXCR; each CDR3 protein has one entry. The sample carries about 66,000 distinct CDR3 sequences, 94% recorded once. Sample: CD8+ T cells from PBMCs. These receptors were obtained from a human donor with multiple sclerosis. Both conserved end residues are part of each CDR3. Each record gives: V gene, clone size, J gene, D gene, CDR3 DNA, CDR3 protein. D genes are given only for firm matches. Rows give clone size only sometimes, using once, few, many, or a class for an expanded clone.

V gene: TRBV5-4; clone size: NA; J gene: TRBJ2-7; D gene: TRBD1; CDR3 DNA: TGTGCCAGCAGCCATTACGACAGGGTTCACTACGAGCAGTACTTC; CDR3 protein: CASSHYDRVHYEQYF
V gene: TRBV27; clone size: NA; J gene: TRBJ2-5; D gene: NA; CDR3 DNA: TGTGCCAGCAGGCGGGCCCGAGGAGAGACCCAGTACTTC; CDR3 protein: CASRRARGETQYF
V gene: TRBV6-1; clone size: NA; J gene: TRBJ2-6; D gene: NA; CDR3 DNA: TGTGCCAGCAGTGAATCAGGGACAAAGGGGGCCAACGTCCTGACTTTC; CDR3 protein: CASSESGTKGANVLTF
V gene: TRBV20-1; clone size: once; J gene: TRBJ2-3; D gene: NA; CDR3 DNA: TGCAGTGCCCATCCGGGACACCACGAGGCAGATACGCAGTATTTT; CDR3 protein: CSAHPGHHEADTQYF
V gene: TRBV4-1; clone size: NA; J gene: TRBJ1-1; D gene: NA; CDR3 DNA: TGCGCCAGCAGCCAAGATCCCGGATATGAAGCTTTCTTT; CDR3 protein: CASSQDPGYEAFF
V gene: TRBV28; clone size: NA; J gene: TRBJ1-6; D gene: NA; CDR3 DNA: TGTGCCAGCAGTTTATTTCCGTTCTCCTATAATTCACCCCTCCACTTT; CDR3 protein: CASSLFPFSYNSPLHF
V gene: TRBV20-1; clone size: NA; J gene: TRBJ1-5; D gene: TRBD1; CDR3 DNA: TGCAGTGCTAGAGATCTGAGGGGGCCAAGTCAGCCCCAGCATTTT; CDR3 protein: CSARDLRGPSQPQHF
V gene: TRBV20-1; clone size: NA; J gene: TRBJ2-2; D gene: NA; CDR3 DNA: TGCAGTGCTAGCGTCATTGGGAGCGGAGACACCGGGGAGCTGTTTTTT; CDR3 protein: CSASVIGSGDTGELFF
V gene: TRBV20-1; clone size: NA; J gene: TRBJ1-6; D gene: NA; CDR3 DNA: TGCAGTGCTAGTACGTCACCCCTCCACTTT; CDR3 protein: CSASTSPLHF
V gene: TRBV7-2; clone size: NA; J gene: TRBJ2-1; D gene: NA; CDR3 DNA: TGTGCCAGCAGCGCCTTTATCTCGGGCTACAATGAGCAGTTCTTC; CDR3 protein: CASSAFISGYNEQFF
V gene: TRBV7-6; clone size: NA; J gene: TRBJ1-1; D gene: NA; CDR3 DNA: TGTGCCAGCAGCTTAGGGGCGCACGAGAACACTGAAGCTTTCTTT; CDR3 protein: CASSLGAHENTEAFF
V gene: TRBV13; clone size: NA; J gene: TRBJ2-7; D gene: NA; CDR3 DNA: TGTGCCAGCAGCTTGGCAGGGGTATCCTACGAGCAGTACTTC; CDR3 protein: CASSLAGVSYEQYF
V gene: TRBV18; clone size: NA; J gene: TRBJ2-3; D gene: NA; CDR3 DNA: TGTGCCAGCTCACTAACGGAGATCACAGATACGCAGTATTTT; CDR3 protein: CASSLTEITDTQYF
V gene: TRBV27; clone size: NA; J gene: TRBJ2-2; D gene: TRBD2; CDR3 DNA: TGTGCCAGCAGTTTAGCGGGGGTGAACACCGGGGAGCTGTTTTTT; CDR3 protein: CASSLAGVNTGELFF
V gene: TRBV6-5; clone size: NA; J gene: TRBJ2-7; D gene: NA; CDR3 DNA: TGTGCCAGCAGCGATTACAGGGACGAGCAGTACTTC; CDR3 protein: CASSDYRDEQYF
V gene: TRBV30; clone size: NA; J gene: TRBJ2-7; D gene: TRBD1; CDR3 DNA: TGTGCCTGGAGAGAGACAGGGGTCTCGGGCGAGCAGTACTTC; CDR3 protein: CAWRETGVSGEQYF
V gene: TRBV27; clone size: once; J gene: TRBJ2-1; D gene: TRBD2; CDR3 DNA: TGTGCCAGCAGGAGAACTAGCGGAGGATACAATGAGCAGTTCTTC; CDR3 protein: CASRRTSGGYNEQFF
V gene: TRBV2; clone size: NA; J gene: TRBJ2-5; D gene: NA; CDR3 DNA: TGTGCCAGCAGTCCAACAGGGCCCCAAGAGACCCAGTACTTC; CDR3 protein: CASSPTGPQETQYF
V gene: TRBV15; clone size: NA; J gene: TRBJ2-3; D gene: TRBD2; CDR3 DNA: TGTGCCACCAGCGGCGGGACTAGCGACACAGATACGCAGTATTTT; CDR3 protein: CATSGGTSDTDTQYF
V gene: TRBV20-1; clone size: NA; J gene: TRBJ2-7; D gene: TRBD1; CDR3 DNA: TGCAGTGCTACCAACAGGGGGTCCTACGAGCAGTACTTC; CDR3 protein: CSATNRGSYEQYF
V gene: TRBV3-1; clone size: NA; J gene: TRBJ1-2; D gene: NA; CDR3 DNA: TGTGCCAGCAGCCAAGACCCCGGTGGCGGCTACACCTTC; CDR3 protein: CASSQDPGGGYTF
V gene: TRBV7-3; clone size: NA; J gene: TRBJ1-6; D gene: NA; CDR3 DNA: TGTGCCAGCAGCCCTATTGCGGGGCTTAATTCACCCCTCCACTTT; CDR3 protein: CASSPIAGLNSPLHF
V gene: TRBV24-1; clone size: NA; J gene: TRBJ2-2; D gene: NA; CDR3 DNA: TGTGCCACCAGAGGGACAACGAACACCGGGGAGCTGTTTTTT; CDR3 protein: CATRGTTNTGELFF
V gene: TRBV29-1; clone size: NA; J gene: TRBJ1-2; D gene: NA; CDR3 DNA: TGCAGCGTTTTCGGTGGTCGGAATGGCTACACCTTC; CDR3 protein: CSVFGGRNGYTF
V gene: TRBV30; clone size: NA; J gene: TRBJ2-1; D gene: TRBD2; CDR3 DNA: TGTGCCTGGAGTGCGGGGGGGCCGCACAATGAGCAGTTCTTC; CDR3 protein: CAWSAGGPHNEQFF
V gene: TRBV28; clone size: NA; J gene: TRBJ2-1; D gene: NA; CDR3 DNA: TGTGCCAGCAGTTTATACCTAACCAATGAGCAGTTCTTC; CDR3 protein: CASSLYLTNEQFF
V gene: TRBV3-1; clone size: once; J gene: TRBJ2-1; D gene: TRBD2; CDR3 DNA: TGTGCCAGCAGGGGACTGACCTCTAGCGGGGGGGCCTCAAATGAGCAGTTCTTC; CDR3 protein: CASRGLTSSGGASNEQFF
V gene: TRBV6-1; clone size: NA; J gene: TRBJ2-7; D gene: NA; CDR3 DNA: TGTGCCAGCAGTGAACCGGGCCGCTACGAGCAGTACTTC; CDR3 protein: CASSEPGRYEQYF
V gene: TRBV7-9; clone size: NA; J gene: TRBJ2-7; D gene: NA; CDR3 DNA: TGTGCCAGCAGCTCAGCGGCGCCCTACGAGCAGTACTTC; CDR3 protein: CASSSAAPYEQYF
V gene: TRBV19; clone size: NA; J gene: TRBJ2-1; D gene: TRBD1; CDR3 DNA: TGTGCCAGTATTCCGGGACAGGGCCTGCATGAGCAGTTCTTC; CDR3 protein: CASIPGQGLHEQFF
V gene: TRBV4-3; clone size: NA; J gene: TRBJ2-3; D gene: NA; CDR3 DNA: TGCGCCAGCAGCCAAGATCCGCAGGGGCCTGATACGCAGTATTTT; CDR3 protein: CASSQDPQGPDTQYF
V gene: TRBV5-1; clone size: once; J gene: TRBJ2-3; D gene: NA; CDR3 DNA: TGCGCCAGCAGCTTGGCCTCCAGCGATCTCCCAGATACGCAGTATTTT; CDR3 protein: CASSLASSDLPDTQYF
V gene: TRBV20-1; clone size: NA; J gene: TRBJ2-3; D gene: NA; CDR3 DNA: TGCAGTGCGAGGGGGGAAGGAAGCACAGATACGCAGTATTTT; CDR3 protein: CSARGEGSTDTQYF
V gene: TRBV19; clone size: NA; J gene: TRBJ1-1; D gene: NA; CDR3 DNA: TGTGCCAGTAGTATCGGGGTGAACACTGAAGCTTTCTTT; CDR3 protein: CASSIGVNTEAFF
V gene: TRBV30; clone size: NA; J gene: TRBJ1-5; D gene: TRBD1; CDR3 DNA: TGTGCCTGGGCGGGACAGGCCAATCAGCCCCAGCATTTT; CDR3 protein: CAWAGQANQPQHF